The following is a TCR beta chain sequence with its context. Antigen unknown. These data come from a study of graft-versus-host responses after intestinal transplantation. For the study at large: Recipients uniformly received anti-thymocyte globulin induction, followed by tacrolimus and steroids for about three years.

The repertoire was sequenced with immunoSEQ multiplex PCR; TCRdb's copy has only in-frame clones and lacks some. The data hold some 110,000 clones, with about nine tenths observed a single time. Per germline, CDR1 SGHRS and CDR2 YFSETQ. Trimming took 4 bases from V and 6 from J; bases not matched to a gene: 6. This CDR3 has 14 amino acids. General study points: GvH clones surfaced in recipient marrow, some emerging earlier in ileum or blood.

Here the sequenced sample was unstimulated CD4+ T cells sorted from spleen or lymph node cells, taken before intestinal transplant. V usage is TRBV5-1 and J usage is TRBJ1-1; the match to TRBD1 covers 10 bases. This sequence originates from a human donor who received an intestinal transplant. In DNA, the CDR3 is TGCGCCAGCAGCCGCGGGACAGGGGATCCTGAAGCTTTCTTT. Protein sequence: CASSRGTGDPEAFF.